This T cell receptor (beta chain) was sequenced in a study of early T cells in non-severe SARS-CoV-2 infection. TCRdb processed the 5' RACE reads anew with MiXCR; each CDR3 protein has one entry. The table includes approximately 46,000 distinct CDR3 sequences, 5.5% to 6.5% detected once. Germline V gene lookup returns CDR1 ENHRY and CDR2 SYGVKD. The CDR3 is 15 residues long. The ends lost 6 bases at V and 1 base at J; junction bases unmatched: 8. This clonotype was seen many times. The genes are TRBV10-3 and TRBJ1-1, with 7 bases aligning to TRBD1. This clonotype was obtained from an adult who was a healthcare worker with PCR-confirmed SARS-CoV-2 infection or an uninfected control (not recorded which). The material sequenced was whole blood. CDR3 nucleotide sequence: TGTGCCATCAGCCAGGGGGGGCTGACGAACACTGAAGCTTTCTTT. Protein sequence: CAISQGGLTNTEAFF.